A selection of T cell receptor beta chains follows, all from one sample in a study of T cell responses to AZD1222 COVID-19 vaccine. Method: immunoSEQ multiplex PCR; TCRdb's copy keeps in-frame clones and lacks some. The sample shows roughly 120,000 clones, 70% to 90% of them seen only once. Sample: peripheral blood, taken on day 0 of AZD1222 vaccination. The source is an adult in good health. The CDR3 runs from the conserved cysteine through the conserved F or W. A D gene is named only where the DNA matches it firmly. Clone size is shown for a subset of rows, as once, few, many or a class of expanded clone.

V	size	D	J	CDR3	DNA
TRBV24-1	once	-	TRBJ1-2	CATSAQTVNYGYTF	TGTGCCACCAGTGCTCAGACAGTTAACTATGGCTACACCTTC
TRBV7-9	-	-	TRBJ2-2	CASSPSTRGGPGELFF	TGTGCCAGCAGCCCCTCGACTAGAGGGGGGCCCGGGGAGCTGTTTTTT
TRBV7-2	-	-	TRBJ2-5	CASSLPRETQYF	TGTGCCAGCAGCTTACCGCGAGAGACCCAGTACTTC
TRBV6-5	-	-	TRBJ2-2	CASSYLGRGNTGELFF	TGTGCCAGCAGTTACCTCGGTAGGGGAAACACCGGGGAGCTGTTTTTT
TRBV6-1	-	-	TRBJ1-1	CASSERENTEAFF	TGTGCCAGCAGTGAACGAGAGAACACTGAAGCTTTCTTT
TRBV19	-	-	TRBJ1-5	CASSIVGAQHF	TGTGCCAGTAGTATAGTCGGGGCCCAGCATTTT
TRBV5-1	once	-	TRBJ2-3	CASSLTRVDTQYF	TGCGCCAGCAGCCTGACTAGGGTGGATACGCAGTATTTT
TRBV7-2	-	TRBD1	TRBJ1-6	CASSLAGGDRGFSPLHF	TGTGCCAGCAGCTTAGCCGGGGGGGACAGGGGTTTTTCACCCCTCCACTTT
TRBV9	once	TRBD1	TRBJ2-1	CASSVAGAGGEQFF	TGTGCCAGCAGCGTAGCTGGGGCAGGGGGCGAGCAGTTCTTC
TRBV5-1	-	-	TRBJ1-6	CASSRQSLSSYNSPLHF	TGCGCCAGCAGCCGACAATCCCTGAGCTCCTATAATTCACCCCTCCACTTT
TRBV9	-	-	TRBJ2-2	CASSVGDPDTGELFF	TGTGCCAGCAGCGTAGGGGACCCGGACACCGGGGAGCTGTTTTTT
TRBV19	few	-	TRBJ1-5	CASSIGSRPQHF	TGTGCCAGTAGTATAGGATCTCGGCCCCAGCATTTT
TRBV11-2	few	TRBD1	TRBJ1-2	CASRYAGGGDGYTF	TGTGCCAGCAGATATGCAGGGGGGGGCGATGGCTACACCTTC
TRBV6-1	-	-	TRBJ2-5	CASSEGTVKETQYF	TGTGCCAGCAGTGAGGGGACTGTAAAAGAGACCCAGTACTTC
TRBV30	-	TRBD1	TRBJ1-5	CAWSQQGIGNQPQHF	TGTGCCTGGAGTCAACAGGGGATCGGCAATCAGCCCCAGCATTTT
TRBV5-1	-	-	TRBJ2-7	CASSLNRVREQYF	TGCGCCAGCAGCTTGAACAGGGTGAGAGAGCAGTACTTC
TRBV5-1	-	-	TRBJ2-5	CASSLRGLKETQYF	TGCGCCAGCAGCTTGCGAGGACTTAAAGAGACCCAGTACTTC
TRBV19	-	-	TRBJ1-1	CASSFYTNEPPKAFF	TGTGCCAGTAGTTTCTATACAAACGAACCTCCGAAAGCTTTCTTT
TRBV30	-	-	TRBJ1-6	CAWSVWYNSPLHF	TGTGCCTGGAGTGTTTGGTACAATTCACCCCTCCACTTT
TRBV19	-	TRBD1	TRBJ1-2	CASSSATGGTNYGYTF	TGTGCCAGTAGTTCGGCGACAGGGGGCACTAACTATGGCTACACCTTC
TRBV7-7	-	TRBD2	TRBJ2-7	CASSLIAGKEQYF	TGTGCCAGCAGCTTAATAGCGGGGAAAGAGCAGTACTTC
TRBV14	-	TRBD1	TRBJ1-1	CASSQGLRQGGWDF	TGTGCCAGCAGCCAAGGACTTCGCCAAGGGGGCTGGGACTTT
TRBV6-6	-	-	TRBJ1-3	CASSYRGGSVGNTIYF	TGTGCCAGCAGTTATAGGGGGGGCTCGGTTGGGAACACCATATATTTT
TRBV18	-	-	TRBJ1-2	CASSPPNPRGGYTF	TGTGCCAGCTCACCACCGAATCCACGAGGTGGCTACACCTTC
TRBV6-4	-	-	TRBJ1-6	CASREPHSPLHF	TGTGCCAGCAGGGAGCCCCATTCACCCCTCCACTTT
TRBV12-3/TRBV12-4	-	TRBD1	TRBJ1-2	CASSPRQGVGYTF	TGTGCCAGCAGTCCCCGACAGGGGGTCGGCTACACCTTC
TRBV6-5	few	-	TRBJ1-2	CASSRAPTNYGYTF	TGTGCCAGCAGCCGCGCGCCGACTAACTATGGCTACACCTTC
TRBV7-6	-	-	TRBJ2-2	CASSLAAGELFF	TGTGCCAGCAGCTTAGCCGCCGGGGAGCTGTTTTTT
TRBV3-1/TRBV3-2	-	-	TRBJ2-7	CASSLHTTGPHYEQYF	TGTGCCAGCAGCCTGCACACAACCGGGCCACACTACGAGCAGTACTTC
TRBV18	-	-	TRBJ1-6	CASSMAGPPPLHF	TGTGCCAGCTCAATGGCGGGCCCACCACCCCTCCACTTT
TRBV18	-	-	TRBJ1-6	CASSPPDGEGSPLHF	TGTGCCAGCTCACCACCGGATGGGGAGGGATCACCCCTCCACTTT
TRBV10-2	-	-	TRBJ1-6	CASSVGTGWGSPLHF	TGCGCCAGCAGTGTGGGTACAGGGTGGGGTTCACCCCTCCACTTT
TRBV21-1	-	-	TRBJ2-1	CASSRQVSSYNEQFF	TGTGCCAGCAGCAGACAGGTTAGCTCCTACAATGAGCAGTTCTTC
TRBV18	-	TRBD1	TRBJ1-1	CASSLDRAVAFF	TGTGCCAGCTCACTGGACAGGGCCGTGGCTTTCTTT
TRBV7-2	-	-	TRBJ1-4	CASSLGGVGEKLFF	TGTGCCAGCAGCTTAGGAGGGGTGGGTGAAAAACTGTTTTTT
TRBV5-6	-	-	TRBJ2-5	CASSLARGETQYF	TGTGCCAGCAGCTTAGCACGCGGAGAGACCCAGTACTTC
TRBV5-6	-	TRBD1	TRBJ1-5	CASSFGQGASQPQHF	TGTGCCAGCAGCTTCGGACAGGGTGCAAGTCAGCCCCAGCATTTT
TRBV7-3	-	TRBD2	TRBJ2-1	CASSYPGLAGKVF	TGTGCCAGCAGCTACCCGGGACTAGCGGGTAAGGTCTTC
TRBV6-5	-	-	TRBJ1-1	CASTRAEAFF	TGTGCCAGCACCCGGGCCGAAGCTTTCTTT
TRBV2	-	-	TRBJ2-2	CASTHQGTLAGELFF	TGTGCCAGCACCCACCAGGGGACTTTAGCCGGGGAGCTGTTTTTT
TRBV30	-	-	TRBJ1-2	CAFMRRAEGEAYGYTF	TGTGCCTTCATGAGGCGGGCCGAGGGGGAAGCGTATGGCTACACCTTC
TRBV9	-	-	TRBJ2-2	CASSVVEGTNTGELFF	TGTGCCAGCAGCGTAGTGGAGGGAACGAACACCGGGGAGCTGTTTTTT
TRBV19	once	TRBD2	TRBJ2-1	CASSIEASGRGEQFF	TGTGCCAGTAGTATAGAAGCTAGCGGGAGAGGCGAGCAGTTCTTC
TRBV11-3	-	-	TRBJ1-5	CASSFEDVYSNQPQHF	TGTGCCAGCAGCTTTGAAGACGTGTATAGCAATCAGCCCCAGCATTTT
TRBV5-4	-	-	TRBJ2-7	CASSLRLGRGRAYEQYF	TGTGCCAGCAGCCTGCGCCTTGGGAGAGGGCGCGCCTACGAGCAGTACTTC
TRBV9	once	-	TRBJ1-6	CASSGGQLDNSPLHF	TGTGCCAGCAGCGGTGGACAACTCGATAATTCACCCCTCCACTTT
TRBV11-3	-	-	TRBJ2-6	CASRTLSGANVLTF	TGTGCCAGCCGTACTCTCTCTGGGGCCAACGTCCTGACTTTC
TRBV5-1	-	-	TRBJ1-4	CASSPAQGVGEKLFF	TGCGCCAGCAGCCCTGCACAGGGAGTAGGAGAAAAACTGTTTTTT
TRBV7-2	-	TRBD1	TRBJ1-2	CASSWTGDGYTF	TGTGCCAGCAGCTGGACAGGAGATGGCTACACCTTC
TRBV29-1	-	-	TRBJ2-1	CSVEGVNEQFF	TGCAGCGTGGAAGGAGTCAATGAGCAGTTCTTC
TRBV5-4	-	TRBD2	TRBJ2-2	CASSLVGEGGELFF	TGTGCCAGCAGCTTGGTTGGGGAGGGCGGGGAGCTGTTTTTT
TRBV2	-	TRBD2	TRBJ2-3	CASSRTSGRMTDTQYF	TGTGCCAGCAGCAGGACTAGCGGGAGAATGACAGATACGCAGTATTTT